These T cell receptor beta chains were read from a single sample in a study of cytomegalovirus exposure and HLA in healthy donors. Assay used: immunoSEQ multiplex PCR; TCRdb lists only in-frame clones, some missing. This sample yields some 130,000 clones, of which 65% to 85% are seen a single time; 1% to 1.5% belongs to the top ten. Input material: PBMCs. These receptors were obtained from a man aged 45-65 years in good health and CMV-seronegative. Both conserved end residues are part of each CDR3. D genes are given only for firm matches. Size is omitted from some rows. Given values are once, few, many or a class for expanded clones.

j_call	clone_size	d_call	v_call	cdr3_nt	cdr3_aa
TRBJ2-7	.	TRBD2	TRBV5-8	TGTGCCAGCAGCTTGGATAGCGGGAGTGGCGAGCAGTACTTC	CASSLDSGSGEQYF
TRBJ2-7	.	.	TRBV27	TGTGCCAGCAGTTTTACCTACGAGCAGTACTTC	CASSFTYEQYF
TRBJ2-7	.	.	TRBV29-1	TGCAGCGTTGCCGACACAGGGCAGAAGCAGTACTTC	CSVADTGQKQYF
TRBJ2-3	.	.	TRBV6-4	TGTGCCAGCAGTGCGGGGAGAACAGATACGCAGTATTTT	CASSAGRTDTQYF
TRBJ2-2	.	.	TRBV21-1	TGTGCCAGCAGACTGGGACAGGGCCGGAATTACGGGGAGCTGTTTTTT	CASRLGQGRNYGELFF
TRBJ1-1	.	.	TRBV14	TGTGCCAGCAGCCAAAGTAACAGGGTGGTGAACACTGAAGCTTTCTTT	CASSQSNRVVNTEAFF
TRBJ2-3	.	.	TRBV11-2	TGTGCCAGCAGCTTACTAGCCAGTCGAGGCACAGATACGCAGTATTTT	CASSLLASRGTDTQYF
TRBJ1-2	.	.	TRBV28	TGTGCCAGCAGTTTACGGCAGCCTAGTAACTATGGCTACACCTTC	CASSLRQPSNYGYTF
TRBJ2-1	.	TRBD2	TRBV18	TGTGCCAGCTCACCTTGGACGGGGGGCTCCTACAATGAGCAGTTCTTC	CASSPWTGGSYNEQFF
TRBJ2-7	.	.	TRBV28	TGTGCCAGCAGAGGCGGGACCTTCTCCTACGAGCAGTACTTC	CASRGGTFSYEQYF
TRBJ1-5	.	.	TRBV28	TGTGCCAGCAGTTTGGAGTTAGCTAATCAGCCCCAGCATTTT	CASSLELANQPQHF
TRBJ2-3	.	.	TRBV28	TGTGCCAGCAGGGTCGGGGAGAGCACAGATACGCAGTATTTT	CASRVGESTDTQYF
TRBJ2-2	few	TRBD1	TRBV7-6	TGTGCCAGCAGCTCTGGGACAGGCCACCCCACCGGGGAGCTGTTTTTT	CASSSGTGHPTGELFF
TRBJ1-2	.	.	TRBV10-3	TGTGCTACAGGGAAGGGTAACTATGGCTACACCTTC	CATGKGNYGYTF
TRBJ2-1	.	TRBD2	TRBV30	TGTGCCTGGAGACTTGGCGGGAGCGGGGACAATGAGCAGTTCTTC	CAWRLGGSGDNEQFF
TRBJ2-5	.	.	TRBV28	TGTGCCAGCAGTTCCCAGGGTTCCCATCAAGAGACCCAGTACTTC	CASSSQGSHQETQYF
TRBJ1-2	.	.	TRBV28	TGTGCCAGCAGTTCCCAAAGGGGGGGCGGCTATGGCTACACCTTC	CASSSQRGGGYGYTF
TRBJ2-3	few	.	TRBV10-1	TGCGCCAGCAGTACGGGACTTAGCACAGATACGCAGTATTTT	CASSTGLSTDTQYF
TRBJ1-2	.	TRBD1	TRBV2	TGTGCCAGCAGTGAAGGGACAGGCTACTATGGCTACACCTTC	CASSEGTGYYGYTF
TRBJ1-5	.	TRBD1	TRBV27	TGTGCCAGCAGTCCCGACAGGGCCTACAATCAGCCCCAGCATTTT	CASSPDRAYNQPQHF
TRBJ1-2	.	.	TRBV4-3	TGCGCCAGCAGCCAAGAAACAAAAAACTATGGCTACACCTTC	CASSQETKNYGYTF
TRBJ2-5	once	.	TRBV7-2	TGTGCCAGCAGCTTAGATACTACCTCCGGGACCCAGTACTTC	CASSLDTTSGTQYF
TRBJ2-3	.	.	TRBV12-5	TGTGCTAGCGGAGTCGGGGGCACAGATACGCAGTATTTT	CASGVGGTDTQYF
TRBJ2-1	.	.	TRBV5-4	TGTGCCAGCAGCTTGGATCGCGGCTCCTACAATGAGCAGTTCTTC	CASSLDRGSYNEQFF
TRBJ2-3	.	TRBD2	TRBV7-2	TGTGCCAGCAGCCCGAGCGGGACGGTCACAGATACGCAGTATTTT	CASSPSGTVTDTQYF
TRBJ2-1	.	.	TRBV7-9	TGTGCCAGCAGCTTAACAGGACCGTACAATGAGCAGTTCTTC	CASSLTGPYNEQFF
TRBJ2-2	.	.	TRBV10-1	TGCGCCAGCAGTGACCCCGGGATGGGCACCGGGGAGCTGTTTTTT	CASSDPGMGTGELFF
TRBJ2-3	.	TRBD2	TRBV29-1	TGCAGCGTTGAAAGGTCTAGCGGACTCTACACAGATACGCAGTATTTT	CSVERSSGLYTDTQYF
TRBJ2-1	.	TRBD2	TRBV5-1	TGCGCCAGCAGCTTGATGTTCGCGGGAGGGCTTGACTACAATGAGCAGTTCTTC	CASSLMFAGGLDYNEQFF
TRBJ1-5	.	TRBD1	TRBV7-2	TGTGCCAGCAGCTTAGCTCTGGACAGGGGAAAGGAGCCCCAGCATTTT	CASSLALDRGKEPQHF
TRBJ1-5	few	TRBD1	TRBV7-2	TGTGCCAGCAGCCAACAGGGGGGCAATCAGCCCCAGCATTTT	CASSQQGGNQPQHF
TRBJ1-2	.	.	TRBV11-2	TGTGCCAGCAGCTTAATCTTCTATGGCTACACCTTC	CASSLIFYGYTF
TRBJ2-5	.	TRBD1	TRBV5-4	TGTGCCAGCAGCAGGGACAGGGCCCAAGAGACCCAGTACTTC	CASSRDRAQETQYF
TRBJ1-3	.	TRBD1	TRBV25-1	TGTGCCAGCAGTGAATGGGGGACAGTGTCAAGGACCATATATTTT	CASSEWGTVSRTIYF
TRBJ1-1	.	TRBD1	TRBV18	TGTGCCAGCGCCAGGGGGAGGAACACTGAAGCTTTCTTT	CASARGRNTEAFF
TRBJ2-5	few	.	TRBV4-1	TGCGCCAGCAGCCAAATGGGTAGCGGAGAAGAGACCCAGTACTTC	CASSQMGSGEETQYF
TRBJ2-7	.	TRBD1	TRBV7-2	TGTGCCAGCAGCTTGAAGGCCGGACAGGGTTTCTCCTACGAGCAGTACTTC	CASSLKAGQGFSYEQYF
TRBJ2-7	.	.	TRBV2	TGTGCCAGCAGTGAGGAAAGTCTAGTCTACGAGCAGTACTTC	CASSEESLVYEQYF
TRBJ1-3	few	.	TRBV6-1	TGTGCCAGCAGTACGGGAGGGGGGTTAAACACCATATATTTT	CASSTGGGLNTIYF
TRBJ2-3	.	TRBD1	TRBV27	TGTGCCAGCTCTCCAGGGACAGGGGTCGGAAATACGCAGTATTTT	CASSPGTGVGNTQYF
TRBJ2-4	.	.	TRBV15	TGTGCCACCAGCAGAGTCAGCGCGGCGGAAAACATTCAGTACTTC	CATSRVSAAENIQYF
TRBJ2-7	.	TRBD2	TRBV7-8	TGTGCCAGCAGCTCCCGCCCCCTAGCGGGGTCCTACGAGCAGTACTTC	CASSSRPLAGSYEQYF